The table lists the clone carrying this T cell receptor beta chain with a few counts. Its antigen remains unidentified. This sample stems from a study of beta chain features in type 1 diabetes. Study results and caveats: All four CD4+ subsets from Type 1 diabetes patients carried moderately but significantly shorter TCRB CDR3s. The naive, central memory and Treg TCRB repertoires of patients appeared to be more similar to one another than those of healthy donors.

The authors obtained over 95% purity in all sorted populations. What was sequenced were expressed TCRB transcripts, since all of the isolated RNA had been reverse transcribed. About 3.7 million reads, on average, came from each naive, central memory and regulatory T cell sample. Data came from immunoSEQ multiplex PCR; TCRdb stores just in-frame clones and leaves some out. Among about 340,000 clones listed, approximately 15% were seen once. CDR3 length equals 13 residues. Germline CDR1 reads SGHAT; CDR2 reads FQNNGV. V was pared by 1 base and J by 7 bases, with 8 bases between. The chain uses TRBV11-2 and TRBJ1-5, with unresolved D. This TCR came from a woman aged 18 to 35 with type 1 diabetes. Sequenced material: naive CD4+ T cells from blood. The CDR3 DNA reads as TGTGCCAGCAGCTTAGGGGAGCGGCAGCCCCAGCATTTT. Translated: CASSLGERQPQHF.